This T cell receptor beta chain originates from a study of blood T cell repertoires in COVID-19. This table comes from immunoSEQ multiplex PCR, and its TCRdb copy is limited to in-frame clones, with some not included. The sample consists of about 290,000 clones, roughly 90% of them appearing once. CDR1 and CDR2 (germline): MGHRA, YSYEKL. The CDR3 sequence is 15 residues long. The ends lost 0 bases at V and 5 bases at J; junction bases unmatched: 6. Material for sequencing was PBMCs or T cells enriched from blood (not recorded which). This clonotype originated in a woman aged 40-49 years who had recovered from COVID-19. The chain has TRBV4-1 and TRBJ1-2; 7 nucleotides align to TRBD1. As DNA, the CDR3 is TGCGCCAGCAGCCAAGATATGTCAGGGGGTTATGGCTACACCTTC. Its translation: CASSQDMSGGYGYTF.